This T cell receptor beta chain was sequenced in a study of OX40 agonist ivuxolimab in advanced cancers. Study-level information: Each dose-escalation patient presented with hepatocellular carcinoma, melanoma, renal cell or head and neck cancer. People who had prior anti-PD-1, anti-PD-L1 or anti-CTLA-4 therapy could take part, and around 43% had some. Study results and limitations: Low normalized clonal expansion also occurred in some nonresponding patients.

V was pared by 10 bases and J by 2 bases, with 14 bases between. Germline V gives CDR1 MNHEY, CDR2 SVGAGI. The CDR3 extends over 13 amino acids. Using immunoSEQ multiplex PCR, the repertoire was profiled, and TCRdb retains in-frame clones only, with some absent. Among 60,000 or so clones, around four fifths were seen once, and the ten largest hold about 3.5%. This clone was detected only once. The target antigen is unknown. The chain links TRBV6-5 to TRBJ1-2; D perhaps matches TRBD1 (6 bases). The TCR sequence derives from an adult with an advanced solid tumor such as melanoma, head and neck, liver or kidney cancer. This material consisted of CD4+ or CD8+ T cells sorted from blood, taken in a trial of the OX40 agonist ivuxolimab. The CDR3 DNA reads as TGTGCCACCGGCCGGGACAAGAACTATGGCTACACCTTC. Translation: CATGRDKNYGYTF.